This record concerns one T cell receptor (beta chain) sequence. It has no known antigen specificity. No quality values exist for individual bases; no much larger clone is one base distant. The library was produced with the immunoSEQ multiplex PCR assay. Adaptive Biotechnology amplified CDR3 regions from genomic DNA with a two-step multiplex PCR that controlled for amplification bias. Primers covering every V and J gene segment were used in the first PCR, while barcodes and Illumina adapters were added in the second PCR. CDR3 libraries were sequenced using an Illumina instrument. Under the source paper's analysis protocol: Vendor-provided pipelines were combined with custom analysis of raw data in R/Bioconductor under R version 3.3.0. Clonality, which ranges from 0 to 1, was calculated as the inverse of the normalised Shannon entropy across all productive clones. High-frequency clones were defined as the share of the repertoire occupied by the top 100 clones, with only clones passing a 95% confidence test being retained. Repertoire diversity was measured with the Simpson index, and overlap between samples was measured with the Morisita-Horn index. TCRdb obtained this table from immuneACCESS and retained in-frame rearrangements with V and J assigned. These tables miss some clones; where compared with another copy, unresolved V genes account for less than half of the shortfall, and the remainder is unexplained. Clone size and V and J calls were adopted from that table, with D and trimming inferred from the DNA. The sample table lists roughly 5,800 clones, more than 75% of them with a count of one. The ten largest clones add up to around a fifth of the sample.

The meaning of the sample's time point label: inflamed ileum from the surgical specimen. Adults with ileal or ileocolonic Crohn's disease and an indication for ileocolonic resection were eligible for inclusion. Whole ileal mucosal biopsies were kept frozen at -80 degrees C prior to DNA extraction. Genomic DNA was isolated from frozen whole biopsies using a TRizol-based method, and the DNA was quantified with a NanoDrop 2000 spectrophotometer. The sample originates from a study of T cell repertoires in ileal Crohn's disease (dated by TCRdb to the late 2010s). General notes on the study: At the time of surgery, about a third of patients were active smokers, and the median duration of disease was 7.9 years. Endoscopic postoperative recurrence was defined as a Rutgeerts score above i0. The study was conducted in parallel with a multicentre cohort that was designed to identify predictors of early endoscopic recurrence following ileocolonic resection. A prospective multicentre cohort supplied the 55 to 65 Crohn's disease patients whose TCR repertoires were analysed. Biopsies taken from the inflamed portion of the ileum in the surgical resection specimen were designated as M0 samples. For commercial TCRB immunosequencing, around 500 nanograms of biopsy DNA were submitted for each sample. Roughly half of the patients were given postoperative therapy, with ten to eleven receiving thiopurines and fewer than 20 receiving anti-TNF agents. Every patient underwent surgery because of a complication, which was stricturing disease in about 61% and penetrating disease in around 39%. A total of 171 mucosal samples from around 57 patients were sequenced, collected from several sites on the surgical specimen as well as at postoperative endoscopy.

Here is what the overall study found, with its caveats: Higher percentages of high-frequency clones at the time of surgery were linked to endoscopic recurrence, and every patient with clonality above 26.8% (18/57) had recurrence. Compared with CD4 T cells, sorted CD8 T cells contained more high-frequency clones, which suggests that the mucosal expansions were mostly CD8. Only a subgroup of patients, of unstated size, had their mucosal CD4 and CD8 T cells sorted and sequenced. A significantly higher proportion of clonal expansions was observed in active smokers at surgery than in non-smokers (approximately 28% vs 17%, p=0.02).

Sequenced sample: ileal tissue. The clonotype originates from an adult with Crohn's disease.

The nucleotide sequence is TGTGCCAGCAGCTCCAACTTAGCGGTAACCGGGGAGCTGTTTTTT. It translates as CASSSNLAVTGELFF. The sequence is built from TRBV7-8 and TRBJ2-2, with a weak D call of TRBD2 (6 bases match). From the cysteine through the phenylalanine, the CDR3 covers 15 amino acids. Only the CDR3 DNA is retained, 45 bases long and in frame from the first base. V was cut back by 4 bases and J by 5 bases, leaving a gap of 14 bases between them. Reading the germline V gene gives CDR1 SGHVS and CDR2 FQNEAQ.